This T cell receptor (beta chain) originates from a study of blood T cells in healthy people across ages. Study-wide findings and caveats: Expanded clonotype shifts may have been confounded, as the donors had an unknown CMV status. The study found more naive CD4+ cells and higher diversity in long-lived than aged donors.

The CDR3 sequence is 15 residues long. The germline CDR1 and CDR2 sequences are MRHNA and SNTAGT. Losses at the gene ends were 4 bases for V and 0 bases for J; bases not matched to a gene: 3. The table lists this clonotype with many counts. Its antigen is not identified. Primers used in a second PCR of roughly 6 to 12 cycles were a sample-barcoded 5' primer and a J-beta primer mix. TCRdb fed the 5' RACE reads into MiXCR, producing one record per CDR3 protein. The sample comprises about 730,000 distinct CDR3 sequences, roughly 47% of which are singletons, and approximately 22% rests with the top ten. Sequencing was done on a sample of blood. The rearrangement uses TRBV6-4 and TRBJ2-1, with TRBD1 matching over 7 bases. This sequence originates from a woman aged 55-70 years in good health. The DNA of the CDR3 is TGTGCCAGCAGTGGTACAGGGGACTCCTACAATGAGCAGTTCTTC. It translates to CASSGTGDSYNEQFF.